Listed below are T cell receptor beta chains from one sample, sequenced in a study of shared clonotypes between healthy human individuals. Sequenced by immunoSEQ multiplex PCR; TCRdb stores in-frame clones only, minus some. Of about a million clones listed, 65% to 75% were seen once; the top ten hold over 1.3%. Source material: memory CD4+ T cells sorted from blood. The source of these receptors is a man younger than 30 in good health. CDR3s include the opening cysteine and the closing phenylalanine or tryptophan. Each record gives: V gene, clone size, D gene, J gene, CDR3 DNA, CDR3 protein. A D gene is named only where the DNA matches it firmly. The size of a clone is reported for some rows only, either as once, few or many, or as a class for expanded clones.

V: TRBV9
size: NA
D: TRBD2
J: TRBJ2-3
DNA: TGTGCCAGCAGCGGGGGACTATCTACAGATACGCAGTATTTT
CDR3: CASSGGLSTDTQYF

V: TRBV7-9
size: NA
D: NA
J: TRBJ1-1
DNA: TGTGCCAGCAGCAGGGACGAGAACACTGAAGCTTTCTTT
CDR3: CASSRDENTEAFF

V: TRBV7-2
size: NA
D: NA
J: TRBJ1-1
DNA: TGTGCCAGCAGCTTATGGGGACGGAGGGGGAACACTGAAGCTTTCTTT
CDR3: CASSLWGRRGNTEAFF

V: TRBV30
size: NA
D: NA
J: TRBJ2-2
DNA: TGTGCCTGGACTGAACAGGGCATCGTCTTAGGCAGAGGGGAGCTGTTTTTT
CDR3: CAWTEQGIVLGRGELFF

V: TRBV7-3
size: NA
D: TRBD2
J: TRBJ2-5
DNA: TGTGCCAGCAGCCTAGGACTAGCGGGGCAATGGGAGACCCAGTACTTC
CDR3: CASSLGLAGQWETQYF

V: TRBV5-1
size: once
D: TRBD2
J: TRBJ2-1
DNA: TGCGCCAGCAGCTTGGCCCCAACGACTAGCGGAGGGCCAAAGTTCTTC
CDR3: CASSLAPTTSGGPKFF

V: TRBV5-6
size: many
D: TRBD2
J: TRBJ2-5
DNA: TGTGCCAGCAATGTGGGGGGGAAAGAGACCCAGTACTTC
CDR3: CASNVGGKETQYF

V: TRBV5-1
size: once
D: NA
J: TRBJ1-4
DNA: TGCGCCAGCAGCGTTACGACTAATCAGGGGTTTCAGAGTGAAAAACTGTTTTTT
CDR3: CASSVTTNQGFQSEKLFF

V: TRBV6-5
size: few
D: TRBD1
J: TRBJ1-5
DNA: TGTGCCAGCAGTTCTACCTCGACAGGGCGCCAGCCCCAGCATTTT
CDR3: CASSSTSTGRQPQHF

V: TRBV10-1
size: NA
D: TRBD2
J: TRBJ2-1
DNA: TGCGCCAGCAGTGAGAGGGGGCTAGCGGGGGGCCTCAGTGAGCAGTTCTTC
CDR3: CASSERGLAGGLSEQFF

V: TRBV5-1
size: NA
D: TRBD1
J: TRBJ1-5
DNA: TGCGCCAGCAGCCCTACAGGGGGCGATCAGCCCCAGCATTTT
CDR3: CASSPTGGDQPQHF

V: TRBV27
size: NA
D: TRBD1
J: TRBJ2-7
DNA: TGTGCCAGCAGAGGGACAGGAGGCTACGAGCAGTACTTC
CDR3: CASRGTGGYEQYF